These T cell receptor beta chains were read from a single sample in a study of T cell responses to AZD1222 COVID-19 vaccine. The table came from immunoSEQ multiplex PCR; TCRdb's copy has only in-frame clones and leaves some out. The table has about 120,000 clones, 75% to 95% seen once. The sequences come from peripheral blood, collected 28 days after the second dose of the MenACWY control vaccine. The source is an adult who received the MenACWY meningococcal vaccine as a control. CDR3s include the opening cysteine and the closing phenylalanine or tryptophan. Fields, in order: D gene, V gene, J gene, clone size, CDR3 DNA, CDR3 protein. A D gene is named only where the DNA matches it firmly. A clone size is listed for some rows: how often the clone was seen (once, few, many), or a class if it is expanded.

>TRBD1|TRBV28|TRBJ1-5|-
TGTGCCAGCAGTTTATGGGGTGGGGACAGGGGGCATCAGCCCCAGCATTTT
CASSLWGGDRGHQPQHF
>-|TRBV28|TRBJ1-6|-
TGTGCCAGCAGTTCCAGTGAGAGCTCCTATAATTCACCCCTCCACTTT
CASSSSESSYNSPLHF
>-|TRBV19|TRBJ1-2|-
TGTGCCAGTACCCTATCTGGGGGGTCGGACTATGGCTACACCTTC
CASTLSGGSDYGYTF
>-|TRBV6-5|TRBJ1-4|-
TGTGCCAGCAAGCACAGGGCGGGTGAAAAACTGTTTTTT
CASKHRAGEKLFF
>-|TRBV5-5|TRBJ1-1|-
TGTGCCAGCAGCCCTTTCCCCATGAACACTGAAGCTTTCTTT
CASSPFPMNTEAFF
>-|TRBV12-3/TRBV12-4|TRBJ2-2|-
TGTGCCAGCAGTTTAATAGCAGGGCAACTGTTTTTT
CASSLIAGQLFF
>TRBD2|TRBV7-2|TRBJ2-3|-
TGTGCCAGCAGCTCCCTAGCGGGGGGGGGTTCAGATACGCAGTATTTT
CASSSLAGGGSDTQYF
>-|TRBV27|TRBJ2-2|-
TGTGCCAGCAGTTTTCTGGGAACTAACACCGGGGAGCTGTTTTTT
CASSFLGTNTGELFF
>TRBD2|TRBV5-1|TRBJ2-1|-
TGCGCCAGCACTAGCGGGAGTCCGGGGGATGAGCAGTTCTTC
CASTSGSPGDEQFF
>-|TRBV5-4|TRBJ1-2|-
TGTGCCAGCAGCGAGGACAGAATGATAAGCTATGGCTACACCTTC
CASSEDRMISYGYTF
>TRBD1|TRBV7-8|TRBJ1-1|many
TGTGCCAGCAGCTTCCTTGATGGACAGGGGAACACTGAAGCTTTCTTT
CASSFLDGQGNTEAFF
>TRBD1|TRBV27|TRBJ1-1|-
TGTGCCAGCAGTCCCCTCGGACAGGACCCGACTGAAGCTTTCTTT
CASSPLGQDPTEAFF
>-|TRBV7-2|TRBJ2-1|-
TGTGCCAGCAGCTTCGGGTCCGGGTCTCTAGGATATGAGCAGTTCTTC
CASSFGSGSLGYEQFF
>-|TRBV21-1|TRBJ1-5|-
TGTGCCAGCAGCAAAGGGGGCAGTAGCAATCAGCCCCAGCATTTT
CASSKGGSSNQPQHF
>-|TRBV10-3|TRBJ2-2|few
TGTGCCAGCGTGGGTAACGGGGAGCTGTTTTTT
CASVGNGELFF
>-|TRBV6-5|TRBJ2-7|-
TGTGCCAGCAGTTACGGGGAGTTTCAGGGCGAGCAGTACTTC
CASSYGEFQGEQYF
>TRBD1|TRBV6-5|TRBJ2-1|few
TGTGCCAGCAGTTTATACGGGGACAGGGAAGACAATGAGCAGTTCTTC
CASSLYGDREDNEQFF
>TRBD1|TRBV2|TRBJ2-1|-
TGTGCCAGCACGACAGGGGGCTCCTACAATGAGCAGTTCTTC
CASTTGGSYNEQFF
>TRBD2|TRBV6-5|TRBJ2-1|-
TGTGCCAGCACAAGGACTAGCTCGTTCAATGAGCAGTTCTTC
CASTRTSSFNEQFF
>-|TRBV10-3|TRBJ1-3|-
TGTGCCACCAAGTTGGGGGCGAGGGTTGGAAACACCATATATTTT
CATKLGARVGNTIYF
>-|TRBV28|TRBJ1-5|-
TGTGCCAGCAGCCCCAGGAATAGCAATCAGCCCCAGCATTTT
CASSPRNSNQPQHF
>TRBD2|TRBV28|TRBJ2-1|-
TGTGCCAGCAGTTTAAGCGGGGGGGCGGTAAATGAGCAGTTCTTC
CASSLSGGAVNEQFF
>-|TRBV4-3|TRBJ2-3|-
TGCGCCAGCAGCCAAGACGGTGGGATGGGCACAGATACGCAGTATTTT
CASSQDGGMGTDTQYF
>-|TRBV3-1/TRBV3-2|TRBJ2-4|-
TGTGCCAGCAGCCCCCCGGGACCCCCCACCATTCAGTACTTC
CASSPPGPPTIQYF
>-|TRBV9|TRBJ2-6|-
TGTGCCAGCAGCGTGGTCTCCGGGGCCAACGTCCTGACTTTC
CASSVVSGANVLTF
>TRBD1|TRBV7-2|TRBJ2-5|-
TGTGCCAGCAGCAAGAACAGGGGATTGGGCCAAGAGACCCAGTACTTC
CASSKNRGLGQETQYF
>TRBD2|TRBV7-9|TRBJ2-5|-
TGTGCCAGCAGCTTTGGGACTAGCGGGCACCAAGAGACCCAGTACTTC
CASSFGTSGHQETQYF
>-|TRBV28|TRBJ2-5|-
TGTGCCAGCAGTTTTTTCCGGGGGAGCGAAGAGACCCAGTACTTC
CASSFFRGSEETQYF
>TRBD2|TRBV30|TRBJ2-5|-
TGTGCCTGGAGTGTATCGCGGGAGGTAGAGACCCAGTACTTC
CAWSVSREVETQYF
>TRBD2|TRBV14|TRBJ2-2|-
TGTGCCAGCAGCCACCTAGCGGGAGTGGCCGGGGAGCTGTTTTTT
CASSHLAGVAGELFF
>-|TRBV2|TRBJ1-2|-
TGTGCCAGCAAGGAGGGCGGCTACACCTTC
CASKEGGYTF
>-|TRBV7-2|TRBJ1-6|-
TGTGCCAGCAGCCAACAGGGTTTTTCACCCCTCCACTTT
CASSQQGFSPLHF
>-|TRBV11-1|TRBJ1-1|once
TGTGCCAGCAGCCTGACCCAAGTGACTGAAGCTTTCTTT
CASSLTQVTEAFF
>TRBD2|TRBV2|TRBJ2-1|-
TGTGCCAGCACCGGGGGTGATTTAGGGCTAGCGGGAAACTACAATGAGCAGTTCTTC
CASTGGDLGLAGNYNEQFF
>-|TRBV29-1|TRBJ1-2|-
TGCAGCGTTGACCGGGACGACTATGGCTACACCTTC
CSVDRDDYGYTF
>-|TRBV28|TRBJ1-2|once
TGTGCCAGCCTTAGAACCTACAGGGTAGGTCACTATGGCTACACCTTC
CASLRTYRVGHYGYTF
>TRBD2|TRBV9|TRBJ2-2|-
TGTGCCAGCAGCGTAGCTCCAGCGGGAGGTGACACCGGGGAGCTGTTTTTT
CASSVAPAGGDTGELFF
>TRBD2|TRBV29-1|TRBJ2-3|-
TGCAGCGTTGATGGTCCGGGGGGTGGCACAGATACGCAGTATTTT
CSVDGPGGGTDTQYF
>TRBD1|TRBV19|TRBJ2-7|-
TGTGCCAGTAGTATAGATCTCGGGACAGGTACAACCTACGAGCAGTACTTC
CASSIDLGTGTTYEQYF
>-|TRBV5-5|TRBJ2-2|-
TGTGCCAGCAGCCCCTCGGGGGTTCCCGGGGAGCTGTTTTTT
CASSPSGVPGELFF
>TRBD2|TRBV28|TRBJ2-3|-
TGTGCCAGCAGTCCTTACCAAGCGGGGGGGTTGACAGATACGCAGTATTTT
CASSPYQAGGLTDTQYF
>TRBD1|TRBV6-5|TRBJ1-5|-
TGTGCCAGCAAACCGGGACAGGGAAGCAATCAGCCCCAGCATTTT
CASKPGQGSNQPQHF